This is a list of T cell receptor beta chains from one sample in a study of blood T cell repertoires in COVID-19. Profiled with immunoSEQ multiplex PCR; TCRdb holds only in-frame clones, not every one. This table has 250,000 or so clones, over 80% appearing once. The sequenced sample was peripheral blood. These receptors were taken from a woman aged 55-75 years with active or convalescent COVID-19. The CDR3 runs from the conserved cysteine through the conserved F or W. Each record gives: J gene, V gene, D gene, clone size, CDR3 protein, CDR3 DNA. D genes are given only for firm matches. Size tells how often a clone was seen (once, few, many) or the class of an expanded clone, and some rows leave it out.

TRBJ1-3 | TRBV7-9 | - | - | CASSSGLAGNTIYF | TGTGCCAGCAGCTCAGGGCTGGCTGGAAACACCATATATTTT
TRBJ2-7 | TRBV5-6 | TRBD1 | once | CASSPDRDYEQYF | TGTGCCAGCAGCCCTGACAGGGATTACGAGCAGTACTTC
TRBJ2-3 | TRBV2 | TRBD2 | - | CASRLAGAITDTQYF | TGTGCCAGCAGACTAGCGGGAGCGATCACAGATACGCAGTATTTT
TRBJ2-2 | TRBV3-1/TRBV3-2 | - | - | CASSYPTETGELFF | TGTGCCAGCAGCTACCCGACAGAAACCGGGGAGCTGTTTTTT
TRBJ1-1 | TRBV10-1 | - | - | CASSGEGWSEAFF | TGCGCCAGCAGTGGGGAGGGCTGGAGTGAAGCTTTCTTT
TRBJ2-5 | TRBV5-5 | TRBD2 | once | CASSTPSSGEETQYF | TGTGCCAGCAGCACCCCATCTAGCGGGGAAGAGACCCAGTACTTC
TRBJ1-1 | TRBV5-1 | - | few | CASSPHRDHGTEAFF | TGCGCCAGCAGCCCCCACAGGGACCATGGAACTGAAGCTTTCTTT
TRBJ2-1 | TRBV9 | TRBD2 | - | CASSFGGLAENEQFF | TGTGCCAGCAGCTTCGGGGGACTAGCGGAAAATGAGCAGTTCTTC
TRBJ2-4 | TRBV7-9 | - | - | CASSPRRQKNIQYF | TGTGCCAGCAGCCCTCGCAGGCAGAAAAACATTCAGTACTTC
TRBJ2-3 | TRBV7-6 | TRBD2 | - | CASSLMAGGVTDTQYF | TGTGCCAGCAGCTTAATGGCGGGGGGGGTGACAGATACGCAGTATTTT
TRBJ2-1 | TRBV15 | - | - | CATSRASRRGLNNEQFF | TGTGCCACCAGCAGAGCCTCTCGGCGGGGGCTAAACAATGAGCAGTTCTTC
TRBJ1-2 | TRBV5-6 | - | - | CASSPFVSEGGYTF | TGTGCCAGCAGCCCCTTCGTATCCGAGGGTGGCTACACCTTC
TRBJ2-6 | TRBV2 | - | - | CASSDQGPAANVLTF | TGTGCCAGCAGTGACCAGGGGCCCGCGGCCAACGTCCTGACTTTC
TRBJ1-1 | TRBV28 | - | - | CASSAHAGFSGEAFF | TGTGCCAGCAGTGCACATGCAGGGTTCTCGGGTGAAGCTTTCTTT
TRBJ1-1 | TRBV13 | - | once | CASSLNMNTEAFF | TGTGCCAGCAGCTTAAACATGAACACTGAAGCTTTCTTT
TRBJ1-3 | TRBV5-1 | TRBD1 | - | CASSPRQGTGNTIYF | TGCGCCAGCAGCCCGAGACAGGGAACCGGAAACACCATATATTTT
TRBJ1-5 | TRBV10-3 | - | - | CAISPAGGNQPQHF | TGTGCCATCAGTCCCGCGGGGGGCAATCAGCCCCAGCATTTT
TRBJ2-2 | TRBV19 | TRBD1 | - | CASSPDRGNTGELFF | TGTGCCAGTAGTCCTGACAGGGGAAACACCGGGGAGCTGTTTTTT
TRBJ2-4 | TRBV7-9 | - | - | CASTPVSGLSGRNIQYF | TGTGCCAGCACCCCCGTGAGCGGCCTCAGTGGTAGAAACATTCAGTACTTC
TRBJ2-3 | TRBV6-5 | TRBD1 | once | CASSPDRGTGDTQYF | TGTGCCAGCTCCCCTGACAGGGGCACTGGTGATACGCAGTATTTT
TRBJ1-5 | TRBV19 | TRBD1 | few | CASRAAGTGLHQPQHF | TGTGCCAGTAGAGCGGCCGGGACAGGTCTTCATCAGCCCCAGCATTTT
TRBJ1-5 | TRBV19 | TRBD1 | - | CASSIDGTAPYSNQPQHF | TGTGCCAGTAGTATAGATGGGACAGCACCTTATAGCAATCAGCCCCAGCATTTT
TRBJ1-4 | TRBV7-9 | TRBD1 | - | CASSERQGINEKLFF | TGTGCCAGCAGCGAGAGACAGGGGATTAATGAAAAACTGTTTTTT
TRBJ1-2 | TRBV24-1 | - | - | CATSDSGRVYGYTF | TGTGCCACCAGTGATTCTGGCAGGGTCTATGGCTACACCTTC
TRBJ1-6 | TRBV6-5 | - | once | CASSYTPRVGESPLHF | TGTGCCAGCAGTTACACCCCAAGGGTTGGGGAGTCACCCCTCCACTTT
TRBJ1-5 | TRBV6-1 | - | - | CASSEGRNYQPQHF | TGTGCCAGCAGTGAAGGGCGGAACTATCAGCCCCAGCATTTT
TRBJ2-1 | TRBV11-2 | - | - | CASSLEVVTLNEQFF | TGTGCCAGCAGCTTGGAGGTTGTGACCCTCAATGAGCAGTTCTTC
TRBJ1-6 | TRBV9 | - | - | CASSVGRDTFNSPLHF | TGTGCCAGCAGCGTAGGCAGAGACACCTTTAATTCACCCCTCCACTTT